A single sample gave rise to the 26 T cell receptor beta chains below, sequenced in a study of T cell responses to AZD1222 COVID-19 vaccine. Only in-frame clones appear in the TCRdb table, and some are missing; sequencing was by immunoSEQ multiplex PCR. The sample has 95,000 to 150,000 clones; about 90% are singletons. Sample: peripheral blood, taken on day 0 of AZD1222 vaccination. These receptors were collected from an adult in good health.

The rearrangement uses TRBV6-2 or TRBV6-3 and TRBJ2-1; maybe TRBD2 (6 bases). V was trimmed by 6 bases and J by 14 bases, leaving 20 bases between them. Germline CDR1 and CDR2: MNHEY and SVGEGT. The CDR3 consists of 13 residues. CDR3 amino acids: CASSPGGVGTEFF. The CDR3 bases are TGTGCCAGCAGCCCAGGAGGGGTTGGAACTGAGTTCTTC.

The chain is built from TRBV10-3 and TRBJ2-1; 11 bases match TRBD2. Germline CDR1 ENHRY, CDR2 SYGVKD. The CDR3 loop spans 15 amino acids. Losses at the gene ends were 2 bases for V and 9 bases for J; bases not matched to a gene: 6. In nucleotides, the CDR3 is TGTGCCATCAGTGAGGCTAGCGGGGGGTCTGGTGAGCAGTTCTTC. Translated, it gives CAISEASGGSGEQFF.

The chain has TRBV4-1 and TRBJ2-6; no clear D. V gave up 0 bases and J gave up 2 bases, with 2 bases separating them. Germline lookup yields CDR1 MGHRA and CDR2 YSYEKL. The CDR3 length is 14 residues. CDR3 sequence: CASSQDPGANVLTF. CDR3 bases: TGCGCCAGCAGCCAAGACCCTGGGGCCAACGTCCTGACTTTC.

This clone was counted a few times. V gene TRBV28 combines with J gene TRBJ1-1, with TRBD1 as a possible D gene (6 bases). This CDR3 spans 16 amino acids. Trimming removed 6 bases from V and 2 bases from J, with 19 bases in between. CDR1 is MDHEN and CDR2 is SYDVKM in the germline V gene. The CDR3: CASRPRGGTKNTEAFF. In DNA, the CDR3 is TGTGCCAGCAGGCCGAGAGGGGGGACAAAAAACACTGAAGCTTTCTTT. The entire variable domain, with the rest obtained from reference TRBV28 and TRBJ1-1, is as follows: DVKVTQSSRYLVKRTGEKVFLECVQDMDHENMFWYRQDPGLGLRLIYFSYDVKMKEKGDIPEGYSVSREKKERFSLILESASTNQTSMYLCASRPRGGTKNTEAFFGQGTRLTVV.

By sample share, this clone is medium-sized. The chain links TRBV6-7 to TRBJ2-7; the match to TRBD1 covers 7 bases. TRBV6-7 is identified as an open reading frame with a role that is uncertain. The V segment lost 2 bases and the J segment 0 bases; nucleotides outside the gene matches: 16. The CDR3 is made up of 19 amino acids. The CDR3 protein is CASSYPIDRVVKGSYEQYF. The CDR3 DNA sequence: TGTGCCAGCAGTTACCCAATAGACAGGGTGGTTAAGGGCTCCTACGAGCAGTACTTC.

The sample holds a few counts of this clone. J is TRBJ1-2 and V is TRBV2, with TRBD1 identical over 7 bases. The junction had 5 bases not matched to a gene; V was cut back by 9 bases and J by 4 bases. Germline CDR1 reads SNHLY; CDR2 reads FYNNEI. CDR3 length: 12 amino acids. CDR3 protein: CARVRTGYGYTF. The CDR3 nucleotides read TGTGCCAGAGTAAGGACAGGCTATGGCTACACCTTC. The whole variable domain, filled in from reference TRBV2 and TRBJ1-2, reads EPEVTQTPSHQVTQMGQEVILRCVPISNHLYFYWYRQILGQKVEFLVSFYNNEISEKSEIFDDQFSVERPDGSNFTLKIRSTKLEDSAMYFCARVRTGYGYTFGSGTRLTVV.

The rearrangement links TRBV2 to TRBJ2-7; TRBD1 or TRBD2 may be the D gene (5 bases each). The CDR3 length is 15 residues. Germline CDR1 is SNHLY and CDR2 is FYNNEI. V was shortened by 1 base and J by 2 bases, with 12 bases between the two germline ends. The CDR3 DNA reads as TGTGCCAGCAGTGAAGGGACACGGGACCCCTACGAGCAGTACTTC. It is translated as CASSEGTRDPYEQYF.

The genes are TRBV28 and TRBJ2-7; possibly TRBD2 for D (6 bases). This CDR3 contains 14 residues. The germline V gene encodes CDR1 MDHEN and CDR2 SYDVKM. Trimming removed 10 bases from V and 3 bases from J, with 19 bases in between. The CDR3 bases are TGTGCCAACAACCGGGACTTAGCAAGCTACGAGCAGTACTTC. This codes for CANNRDLASYEQYF.

The rearrangement uses TRBV12-3 or TRBV12-4 and TRBJ2-1; D ambiguous. CDR3 size: 12 residues. V shed 7 bases and J shed 6 bases, with 10 bases lying between them. The CDR3 DNA follows: TGTGCCAGCACCAAACTAAGCAATGAGCAGTTCTTC. This gives the protein CASTKLSNEQFF.

The chain carries TRBV7-8 and TRBJ1-5, with a weak D call TRBD1 (6 bases). V was clipped by 2 bases and J by 6 bases, with 14 bases between them. The germline V gene has CDR1 SGHVS and CDR2 FQNEAQ. CDR3 size: 15 residues. In nucleotides, the CDR3 is TGTGCCAGCAGCTTAAACAGGGCGTTGGGTCAGCCCCAGCATTTT. Translating it yields CASSLNRALGQPQHF.

The V and J genes are TRBV5-8 and TRBJ1-5; 9 bases map to TRBD1. Germline-derived CDR1 and CDR2 are SGHTS and YDEGEE. V dropped 4 bases and J dropped 6; count of bases not matched to a gene: 14. This CDR3 has 17 amino acids. The CDR3 here is CASSPPGGDRAIQPQHF. CDR3 bases: TGTGCCAGCAGCCCCCCAGGTGGGGACAGGGCTATTCAGCCCCAGCATTTT.

The V and J genes are TRBV27 and TRBJ2-1; D is undetermined. V was cut by 8 bases and J by 1 base, with 15 bases left in between. From germline, CDR1 is MNHEY and CDR2 SMNVEV (reference sequence). CDR3 length: 15 residues. The CDR3 spells CASGHDISSYNEQFF. In DNA form, the CDR3 reads TGTGCCAGCGGTCATGACATCTCGTCCTACAATGAGCAGTTCTTC.

The chain recombines TRBV7-2 with TRBJ1-1; 7 bases match TRBD1. The CDR3 contains 12 residues. The germline V gene encodes CDR1 SGHTA and CDR2 FQGNSA. Trimming at V came to 1 base and at J to 10 bases, leaving 3 bases not matched to a gene. DNA for the CDR3: TGTGCCAGCAGCTTAGGTTACAGGGGAGCTTTCTTT. Its protein product is CASSLGYRGAFF.

V and J are TRBV18 and TRBJ2-1; 7 bases are shared with TRBD1. Germline CDR1 is KGHSH and CDR2 is LQKENI. After removal of 3 bases from V and 3 bases from J, the junction contained 8 bases not matched to a gene. CDR3 size: 16 residues. For the CDR3, the DNA is TGTGCCAGCTCACCGTCACGGGACAGAGTCTACAATGAGCAGTTCTTC. Encoded protein: CASSPSRDRVYNEQFF.

CDR3 in amino acids: CASSLTLAGTGELFF. CDR3 DNA sequence: TGTGCCAGCAGCTTAACCCTAGCGGGAACCGGGGAGCTGTTTTTT. This chain joins TRBV7-3 and TRBJ2-2; TRBD2 agrees at 9 bases. Germline V gene lookup returns CDR1 SGHTA and CDR2 FQGTGA. V shed 0 bases, J shed 5 bases, and the junction held 1 base outside the gene matches. CDR3 length: 15 residues.

This rearrangement joins TRBV11-2 to TRBJ2-2, with no clear D. V lost 0 bases to trimming and J lost 4 bases, with 3 bases between them. The CDR3 sequence is 13 residues long. CDR1 is SGHAT, CDR2 FQNNGV, per germline. The CDR3 is CASSLDRTGELFF. CDR3 DNA: TGTGCCAGCAGCTTAGATCGCACCGGGGAGCTGTTTTTT.

The chain joins TRBV5-1 to TRBJ2-2; D unresolved. V was clipped by 3 bases and J by 0 bases, with 12 bases between them. The CDR3 is made up of 16 amino acids. Per germline, CDR1 SGHRS and CDR2 YFSETQ. The CDR3 nucleotides read TGCGCCAGCAGCTACCAGACCGCTGCGAACACCGGGGAGCTGTTTTTT. Translation: CASSYQTAANTGELFF.

In DNA, the CDR3 is TGTGCCAGCAGCCCCCGAATCCTAGCGGGAGGGCGAGAGACCCAGTACTTC. Residues: CASSPRILAGGRETQYF. The V call is TRBV7-8, the J call TRBJ2-5; 12 nucleotides align to TRBD2. The CDR3 is made up of 17 amino acids. Germline V CDR1 and CDR2: SGHVS, FQNEAQ. The V and J ends lost 5 bases and 4 bases, in that order; junction bases with no gene match: 11.

This chain links TRBV9 with TRBJ2-3, with 14 bases fitting TRBD2. The CDR3 contains 17 residues. Trimming cost V 3 bases and J 4 bases; bases outside gene matches: 7. Germline lookup yields CDR1 SGDLS and CDR2 YYNGEE. CDR3 coding DNA: TGTGCCAGCAGCGGACTAGCGGGGGGGCACGGGGCAGATACGCAGTATTTT. Its protein is CASSGLAGGHGADTQYF.

V is TRBV7-9 and J is TRBJ1-3; TRBD1 matches at 7 bases. CDR3 length equals 18 residues. Germline CDR1 and CDR2: SEHNR and FQNEAQ (reference sequence). J was trimmed by 0 bases and V by 5 bases; bases with no gene match: 13. As DNA, the CDR3 is TGTGCCAGCAGCCCGGCCCGGACAGGAAAAAGCTCTGGAAACACCATATATTTT. Encoded protein: CASSPARTGKSSGNTIYF.

The rearrangement uses TRBV7-2 and TRBJ2-7, with 11 positions matching TRBD1. Per the germline V gene, CDR1 is SGHTA and CDR2 is FQGNSA. V lost 5 bases to trimming and J lost 1 base; unmatched junction nucleotides: 4. The CDR3 has 15 residues. The CDR3, as DNA: TGTGCCAGCAGCCCGGACAGGGGGCGGTCCTACGAGCAGTACTTC. As protein: CASSPDRGRSYEQYF. The whole variable domain, filled in from reference TRBV7-2 and TRBJ2-7, reads GAGVSQSPSNKVTEKGKDVELRCDPISGHTALYWYRQSLGQGLEFLIYFQGNSAPDKSGLPSDRFSAERTGGSVSTLTIQRTQQEDSAVYLCASSPDRGRSYEQYFGPGTRLTVT.

The V gene is TRBV9, the J gene TRBJ2-5, with 12 bases identical to TRBD1. The CDR3 has 17 amino acids. Germline V gene lookup returns CDR1 SGDLS and CDR2 YYNGEE. Trimming at V came to 2 bases and at J to 5 bases, leaving 10 bases not matched to a gene. CDR3 amino acids: CASSVDPGTGGWETQYF. As DNA, the CDR3 is TGTGCCAGCAGCGTCGACCCCGGGACAGGGGGCTGGGAGACCCAGTACTTC.

The chain joins TRBV24-1 to TRBJ2-3, with D perhaps TRBD1 (6 bases). This CDR3 spans 16 amino acids. The germline V gene encodes CDR1 KGHDR and CDR2 SFDVKD. Trimming pared 2 bases from V and 3 bases from J, leaving 14 bases between. The CDR3 bases are TGTGCCACCAGTGATTACGAGCAGGGGATGACAGATACGCAGTATTTT. Its protein is CATSDYEQGMTDTQYF.

The V call is TRBV19, the J call TRBJ1-5, with TRBD1 identical over 9 bases. Germline trimming cut 5 bases from V and 1 base from J; bases unmatched to any gene: 6. Germline CDR1 is LNHDA and CDR2 is SQIVND (reference sequence). The CDR3 has 16 amino acids. DNA for the CDR3: TGTGCCAGTAGTTTCGGACAGGGGAGAAGCAATCAGCCCCAGCATTTT. Protein: CASSFGQGRSNQPQHF.

The CDR3, as DNA: TGTGCCAGCAGTTACGAGCTTAGGGATGAGCAGTTCTTC. This gives the protein CASSYELRDEQFF. The chain carries TRBV6-4 and TRBJ2-1, with unresolved D. The V and J ends lost 5 bases and 8 bases respectively, with 13 bases between them. This CDR3 has 13 amino acids. Germline V gene lookup returns CDR1 MRHNA and CDR2 SNTAGT.

The chain joins TRBV30 to TRBJ2-5, with 12 bases that match TRBD2. CDR3 length: 15 residues. Germline assignment: CDR1 GTSNPN and CDR2 SVGIG (reference sequence). J lost 4 bases, V lost 3 bases, and 6 bases had no gene match. The CDR3 region has the DNA TGTGCCTGGAGGCGTGCGACTAGCGGGGGAGAGACCCAGTACTTC. Its protein product is CAWRRATSGGETQYF.